Shown below are 19 T cell receptor beta chains from a single sample sequenced in a study of Tregs in tolerant kidney transplant recipients. Produced via immunoSEQ multiplex PCR; TCRdb's table is partial and in-frame only. The sample includes 74,000 or so clones, over 75% of them seen just once. Recipients received nonmyeloablative bone marrow transplants from related graft donors, with transient mixed chimerism. The specimen was CD4+ T cells from blood (PBMCs), collected 24 months after the transplant. Source of these receptors: a human patient who received a combined kidney and bone marrow transplant. Some T cells may arise from the graft donor.

This clone occurred once. The chain joins TRBV2 to TRBJ2-3; D may be TRBD2 (9 bases). The germline CDR1 and CDR2 sequences are SNHLY and FYNNEI. CDR3 length equals 15 residues. Trimming cost V 11 bases and J 5 bases, with 23 bases left between them. The CDR3 spells CASQGASGVVDTQYF. The CDR3 DNA is TGTGCCTCCCAGGGGGCTAGCGGGGTGGTAGATACGCAGTATTTT.

The chain couples TRBV9 to TRBJ2-3; 12 positions agree with TRBD2. V was clipped by 1 base and J by 4 bases; unmatched bases: 7. The germline gives CDR1 SGDLS, CDR2 YYNGEE. The CDR3 loop spans 17 amino acids. CDR3 nucleotide sequence: TGTGCCAGCAGCGTACACCGACTAGCGGGAGAAGCAGATACGCAGTATTTT. This translates into CASSVHRLAGEADTQYF.

The chain has TRBV7-3 and TRBJ2-5; 10 positions match TRBD2. CDR1 and CDR2 from the germline V gene are SGHTA and FQGTGA. This CDR3 region has 16 residues. J lost 2 bases, V lost 4 bases, and 7 bases had no gene match. The CDR3 is CASSSGVAGGQETQYF. In DNA, the CDR3 is TGTGCCAGCAGCTCCGGTGTAGCGGGAGGTCAAGAGACCCAGTACTTC.

The V call is TRBV19, the J call TRBJ1-5; D possibly corresponds to TRBD1 (5 bases). Germline CDR1 is LNHDA and CDR2 is SQIVND (reference sequence). The CDR3 sequence is 16 residues long. V lost 4 bases and J 2 bases, leaving 15 bases between the germline ends. CDR3 sequence reads: CASSTSGRGGNQPQHF. As DNA, the CDR3 is TGTGCCAGTAGTACCAGTGGCCGGGGGGGCAATCAGCCCCAGCATTTT. The whole variable domain, filled in from reference TRBV19 and TRBJ1-5, reads DGGITQSPKYLFRKEGQNVTLSCEQNLNHDAMYWYRQDPGQGLRLIYYSQIVNDFQKGDIAEGYSVSREKKESFPLTVTSAQKNPTAFYLCASSTSGRGGNQPQHFGDGTRLSIL.

In nucleotides, the CDR3 is TGTGCCAGCAGCGTAGCTTCCCCGGGACAGGGGGGAAGAAATGAGCAGTTCTTC. Translating it yields CASSVASPGQGGRNEQFF. V and J are TRBV9 and TRBJ2-1; 11 positions agree with TRBD1. The CDR3 length is 18 residues. The V and J ends lost 0 bases and 7 bases, in that order; junction bases with no gene match: 12. Germline V lookup: CDR1 SGDLS, CDR2 YYNGEE. Filled out from reference TRBV9 and TRBJ2-1, the complete variable domain reads DSGVTQTPKHLITATGQRVTLRCSPRSGDLSVYWYQQSLDQGLQFLIQYYNGEERAKGNILERFSAQQFPDLHSELNLSSLELGDSALYFCASSVASPGQGGRNEQFFGPGTRLTVL.

This clone was picked up one time. The chain has TRBV19 and TRBJ1-5; 8 nucleotides line up with TRBD1. CDR1 is LNHDA, CDR2 SQIVND, per germline (reference sequence). This CDR3 has 16 amino acids. The ends lost 5 bases at V and 1 base at J; junction bases unmatched: 7. The CDR3 sequence is CASSQTGTGSNQPQHF. The CDR3 DNA reads as TGTGCCAGTAGTCAAACCGGGACAGGCAGCAATCAGCCCCAGCATTTT. The whole variable domain, remainder taken from reference TRBV19 and TRBJ1-5, is DGGITQSPKYLFRKEGQNVTLSCEQNLNHDAMYWYRQDPGQGLRLIYYSQIVNDFQKGDIAEGYSVSREKKESFPLTVTSAQKNPTAFYLCASSQTGTGSNQPQHFGDGTRLSIL.

This chain joins TRBV5-3 and TRBJ2-7; 7 bases agree with TRBD1. TRBV5-3 is marked as an open reading frame, function uncertain. With V trimmed by 3 bases and J by 0 bases, 9 bases remained unmatched. The length of the CDR3 is 16 residues. The CDR3 bases are TGTGCCAGAAGCTCGGCACGACAGGGATTCTCCTACGAGCAGTACTTC. Protein sequence: CARSSARQGFSYEQYF.

This clone was recorded only once. The rearrangement uses TRBV9 and TRBJ2-7; tentative D call: TRBD2 (7 bases). CDR1 and CDR2 (germline): SGDLS, YYNGEE. Trimming removed 0 bases at V and 4 bases at J, with 11 bases between. The CDR3 loop spans 14 amino acids. In DNA form, the CDR3 reads TGTGCCAGCAGCGTAGGCCGGGGGGCGTACGAGCAGTACTTC. This translates into CASSVGRGAYEQYF.

Notes on this clone: Germline and junction disagree at one end, which may indicate a read error. This chain uses TRBV7-9 with TRBJ2-5; weak D call: TRBD1 (6 bases). The germline CDR1 and CDR2 sequences are SEHNR and FQNEAQ (reference sequence). This CDR3 is built from 14 residues. CDR3: CASSRWGPQKTQYF. CDR3 sequence (DNA): TGTGCCAGCAGCCGATGGGGGCCCCAAAAGACCCAGTACTTC.

The chain has TRBV30 and TRBJ1-5, with D possibly TRBD1 on 5 matching bases. V lost 0 bases and J 13 bases, leaving 16 bases between the germline ends. The CDR3 has 13 residues. Germline V gene data show CDR1 as GTSNPN and CDR2 as SVGIG (reference sequence). CDR3 amino acids: CAWSVRGKDVQHF. DNA of the CDR3: TGTGCCTGGAGTGTACGGGGGAAGGACGTACAGCATTTT.

The J gene is TRBJ1-2, the V gene TRBV19, with 9 bases aligning to TRBD1. CDR3 length equals 12 residues. J was trimmed by 8 bases and V by 7 bases; bases with no gene match: 5. The germline CDR1 and CDR2 sequences are LNHDA and SQIVND (reference sequence). The CDR3 sequence is CASNRQGEGYTF. CDR3 nucleotide sequence: TGTGCCAGTAATAGACAGGGGGAAGGCTACACCTTC.

V gene TRBV11-3 combines with J gene TRBJ1-2; D is ambiguous. V was trimmed by 0 bases and J by 7 bases, leaving 15 bases between them. Germline V lookup: CDR1 SGHNT, CDR2 YENEEA. The CDR3 length is 15 residues. DNA of the CDR3: TGTGCCAGCAGCTTAGATCGAGGGAGGATAGGTGGCTACACCTTC. Translating gives CASSLDRGRIGGYTF.

The chain carries TRBV5-1 and TRBJ2-7, with a weak D call TRBD1 (6 bases). CDR3 size: 18 residues. Trimming removed 4 bases from V and 3 bases from J, with 26 bases in between. Germline assignment: CDR1 SGHRS and CDR2 YFSETQ. The CDR3 nucleotides read TGCGCCAGCAGCCTGAAAGACCGACAGGCCTCCCCCAACTACGAGCAGTACTTC. Its translation: CASSLKDRQASPNYEQYF.

This clone has only a few counts. The chain joins TRBV2 to TRBJ2-4; 9 bases line up with TRBD2. The CDR3 contains 14 residues. V gave up 3 bases and J gave up 6 bases; unmatched junction bases: 3. Germline CDR1 and CDR2: SNHLY and FYNNEI. Here the CDR3 reads CASSEGGGVNIQYF. The CDR3 nucleotides read TGTGCCAGCAGTGAGGGCGGGGGGGTAAACATTCAGTACTTC.

In its sample, this clone was seen once. The V gene is TRBV27, the J gene TRBJ1-5; tentative D call: TRBD1 (5 bases). Looked up from germline, CDR1 is MNHEY and CDR2 is SMNVEV (reference sequence). The CDR3 extends over 14 amino acids. Trimming removed 0 bases at V and 12 bases at J, with 15 bases between. The CDR3 sequence: CASSLSWGLGNQHF. As DNA, the CDR3 is TGTGCCAGCAGTTTATCGTGGGGCTTAGGGAACCAGCATTTT.

This chain connects TRBV30 to TRBJ2-5; 7 bases align to TRBD1. With 5 bases clipped from V and 4 bases from J, the junction kept 4 bases outside the gene matches. The CDR3 runs to 12 residues. Germline CDR1 is GTSNPN and CDR2 is SVGIG (reference sequence). CDR3 DNA: TGTGCCTGGTCTAGGGGGCCAGAGACCCAGTACTTC. Its translation: CAWSRGPETQYF. The full variable domain, completed using reference TRBV30 and TRBJ2-5, is SQTIHQWPATLVQPVGSPLSLECTVEGTSNPNLYWYRQAAGRGLQLLFYSVGIGQISSEVPQNLSASRPQDRQFILSSKKLLLSDSGFYLCAWSRGPETQYFGPGTRLLVL.

This clone was recorded only once. This rearrangement joins TRBV6-6 to TRBJ2-3; the D gene is possibly TRBD1 (5 bases). Germline V lookup: CDR1 MNHNY, CDR2 SVGAGI (reference sequence). The germline V and J ends were trimmed by 6 bases and 4 bases, with 14 bases remaining between them. The CDR3 totals 14 residues. CDR3 sequence reads: CASRSQGHPDTQYF. For the CDR3, the DNA is TGTGCCAGCAGATCTCAGGGTCATCCAGATACGCAGTATTTT.

This sequence joins TRBV7-2 and TRBJ2-1; maybe TRBD1 (6 bases). Trimming removed 5 bases at V and 3 bases at J, with 20 bases between. Germline V gene data show CDR1 as SGHTA and CDR2 as FQGNSA. The CDR3 contains 17 residues. The CDR3 spells CASSGRRDTSYYNEQFF. As DNA, the CDR3 is TGTGCCAGCAGCGGCCGTCGGGACACGTCGTACTACAATGAGCAGTTCTTC.

The chain recombines TRBV27 with TRBJ1-2, with D perhaps TRBD1 (5 bases). The CDR3 extends over 12 amino acids. V was clipped by 7 bases and J by 6 bases, with 12 bases between them. Germline V gives CDR1 MNHEY, CDR2 SMNVEV (reference sequence). The CDR3, as DNA: TGTGCCAGCACCCACCCAGGGCATGGCTACACCTTC. Translating it yields CASTHPGHGYTF.